This T cell receptor (beta chain) originates from a study of tumor-infiltrating lymphocytes in oesophageal squamous cell carcinoma. The germline CDR1 and CDR2 sequences are SGHVS and FQNEAQ. This CDR3 has 12 residues. TCRdb reprocessed the PCR reads via MiXCR and lists one record per CDR3 protein. The table records about 25,000 distinct CDR3 sequences, around 38% of them present only once. This receptor was taken from a male donor with esophageal squamous cell carcinoma. This chain connects TRBV7-8 to TRBJ2-1, with D tentatively TRBD1 (6 bases). Matching the DNA end better, TRBJ2-7 makes the J call doubtful. The sequencing sample was made of esophageal tumor tissue. The CDR3 bases are TGTGCCAGCACCTCAGGGGACGGTGAGCAGTACTTC. Its translation: CASTSGDGEQYF.